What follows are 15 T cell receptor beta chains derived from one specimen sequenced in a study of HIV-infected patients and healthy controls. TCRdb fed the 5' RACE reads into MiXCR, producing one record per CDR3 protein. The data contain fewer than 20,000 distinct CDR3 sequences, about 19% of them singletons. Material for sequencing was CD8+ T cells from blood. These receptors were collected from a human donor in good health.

For the CDR3, the DNA is TGTGCCAGCAGGGCGCACTCTGGAAACACCATATATTTT. This encodes CASRAHSGNTIYF. V gene TRBV6-5 combines with J gene TRBJ1-3; D is uncertain. The germline gives CDR1 MNHEY, CDR2 SVGAGI. Trimming removed 6 bases at V and 0 bases at J, with 6 bases between. The CDR3 has 13 residues.

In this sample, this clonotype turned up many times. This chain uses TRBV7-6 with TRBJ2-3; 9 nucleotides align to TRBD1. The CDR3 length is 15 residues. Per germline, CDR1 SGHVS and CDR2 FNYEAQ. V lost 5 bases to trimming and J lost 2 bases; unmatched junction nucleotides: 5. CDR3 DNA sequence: TGTGCCAGCAGCGTCGACAGGGGGATCACAGATACGCAGTATTTT. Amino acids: CASSVDRGITDTQYF.

CDR3 sequence (DNA): TGTGCCAGCAGCGGTACAGGCAATGAGCAGTTCTTC. Protein: CASSGTGNEQFF. This chain uses TRBV7-9 with TRBJ2-1; D might be TRBD1 (5 bases). Looked up from germline, CDR1 is SEHNR and CDR2 is FQNEAQ (reference sequence). Trimming left V 5 bases short and J 6 bases short, with 8 bases between. This CDR3 is built from 12 residues.

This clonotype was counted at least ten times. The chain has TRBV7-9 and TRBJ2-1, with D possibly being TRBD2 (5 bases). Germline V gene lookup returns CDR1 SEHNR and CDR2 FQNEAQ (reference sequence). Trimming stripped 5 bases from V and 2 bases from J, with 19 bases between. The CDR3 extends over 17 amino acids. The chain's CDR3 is CASSPFPWGETYNEQFF. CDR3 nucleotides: TGTGCCAGCAGCCCATTCCCGTGGGGAGAGACCTACAATGAGCAGTTCTTC.

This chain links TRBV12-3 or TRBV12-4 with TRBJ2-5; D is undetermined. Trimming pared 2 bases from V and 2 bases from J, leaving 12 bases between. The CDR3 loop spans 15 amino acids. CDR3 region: CASSLMPINQETQYF. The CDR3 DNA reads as TGTGCCAGCAGTTTAATGCCGATAAATCAAGAGACCCAGTACTTC.

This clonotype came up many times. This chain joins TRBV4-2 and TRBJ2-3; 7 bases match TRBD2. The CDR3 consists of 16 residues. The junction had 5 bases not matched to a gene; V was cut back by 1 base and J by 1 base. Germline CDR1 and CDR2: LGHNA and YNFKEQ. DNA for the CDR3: TGTGCCAGCAGCCAAGTTCAGGCGGGGGGCACAGATACGCAGTATTTT. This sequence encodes CASSQVQAGGTDTQYF.

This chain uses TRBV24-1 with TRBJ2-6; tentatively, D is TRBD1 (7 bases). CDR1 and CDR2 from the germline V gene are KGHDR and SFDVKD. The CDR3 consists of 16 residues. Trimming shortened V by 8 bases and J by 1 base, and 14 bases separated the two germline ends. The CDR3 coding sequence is TGTGCCACCATGGCCAGGGGGGAATCTGGGGCCAACGTCCTGACTTTC. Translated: CATMARGESGANVLTF.

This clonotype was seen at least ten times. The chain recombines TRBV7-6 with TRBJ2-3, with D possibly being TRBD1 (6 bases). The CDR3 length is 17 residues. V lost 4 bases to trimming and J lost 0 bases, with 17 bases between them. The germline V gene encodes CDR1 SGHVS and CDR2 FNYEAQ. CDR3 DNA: TGTGCCAGCAGCTCCCGGGACACATCATTGAGCACAGATACGCAGTATTTT. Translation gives CASSSRDTSLSTDTQYF.

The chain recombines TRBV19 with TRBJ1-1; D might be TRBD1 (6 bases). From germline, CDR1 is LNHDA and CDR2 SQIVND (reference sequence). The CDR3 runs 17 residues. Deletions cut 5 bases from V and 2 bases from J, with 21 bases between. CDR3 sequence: CASSQTYYRAGNTEAFF. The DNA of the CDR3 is TGTGCCAGTAGTCAAACTTATTACAGGGCAGGCAACACTGAAGCTTTCTTT.

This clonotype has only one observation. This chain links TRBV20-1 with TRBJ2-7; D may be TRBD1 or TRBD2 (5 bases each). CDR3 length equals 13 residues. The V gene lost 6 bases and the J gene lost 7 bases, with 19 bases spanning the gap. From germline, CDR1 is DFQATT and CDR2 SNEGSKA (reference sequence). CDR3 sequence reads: CSADPGTTGEQYF. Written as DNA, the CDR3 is TGCAGTGCCGACCCCGGGACCACGGGGGAGCAGTACTTC.

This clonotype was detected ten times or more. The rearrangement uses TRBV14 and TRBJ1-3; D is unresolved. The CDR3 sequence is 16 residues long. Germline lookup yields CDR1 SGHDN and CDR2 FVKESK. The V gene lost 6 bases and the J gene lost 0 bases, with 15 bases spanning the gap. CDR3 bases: TGTGCCAGCAGACAACGACCGATTTACTCTGGAAACACCATATATTTT. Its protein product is CASRQRPIYSGNTIYF.

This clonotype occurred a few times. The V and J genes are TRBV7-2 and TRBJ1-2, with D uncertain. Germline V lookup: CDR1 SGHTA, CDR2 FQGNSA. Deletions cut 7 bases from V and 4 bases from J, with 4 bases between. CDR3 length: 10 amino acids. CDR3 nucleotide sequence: TGTGCCAGCAAGGGCTATGGCTACACCTTC. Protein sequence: CASKGYGYTF.

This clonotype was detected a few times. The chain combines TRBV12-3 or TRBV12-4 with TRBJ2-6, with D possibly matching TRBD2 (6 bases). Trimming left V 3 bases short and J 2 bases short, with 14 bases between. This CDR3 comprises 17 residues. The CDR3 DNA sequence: TGTGCCAGCAGTTTTATCCCGGGGGTAACTGGGGCCAACGTCCTGACTTTC. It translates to CASSFIPGVTGANVLTF.

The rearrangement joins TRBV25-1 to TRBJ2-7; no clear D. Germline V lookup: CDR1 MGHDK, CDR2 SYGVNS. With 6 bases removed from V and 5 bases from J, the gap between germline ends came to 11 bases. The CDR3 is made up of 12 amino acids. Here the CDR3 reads CASSEFRDEQYF. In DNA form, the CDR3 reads TGTGCCAGCAGCGAGTTTCGGGACGAGCAGTACTTC.

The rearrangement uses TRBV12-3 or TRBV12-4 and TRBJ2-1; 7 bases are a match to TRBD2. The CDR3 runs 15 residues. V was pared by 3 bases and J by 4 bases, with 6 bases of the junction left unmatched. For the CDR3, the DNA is TGTGCCAGCAGTTTGAGCGGGACCCATTACAATGAGCAGTTCTTC. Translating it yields CASSLSGTHYNEQFF.